The subject of this entry is one TCR beta chain. CDR1 is SGHNT and CDR2 is YYREEE in the germline V gene (reference sequence). Unmatched junction bases numbered 16, after V lost 4 bases and J lost 10 bases. The CDR3 sequence is 16 residues long. Both 60 Vbeta primers and 13 Jbeta primers went into the PCR. The protocol was immunoSEQ multiplex PCR, while the TCRdb copy is restricted to in-frame clones and leaves out a portion. The sample has some 140,000 clones; around 79% are singletons. These data originate in a study of cytomegalovirus exposure and HLA in healthy donors. The rearrangement links TRBV5-4 to TRBJ2-7; 11 bases line up with TRBD2. This TCR derives from a middle-aged man in good health and CMV-seropositive. The sequencing sample was made of PBMCs. CDR3 sequence: CASSPANELAGASQYF. The CDR3 DNA is TGTGCCAGCAGCCCTGCAAACGAACTAGCGGGAGCCTCTCAGTACTTC.